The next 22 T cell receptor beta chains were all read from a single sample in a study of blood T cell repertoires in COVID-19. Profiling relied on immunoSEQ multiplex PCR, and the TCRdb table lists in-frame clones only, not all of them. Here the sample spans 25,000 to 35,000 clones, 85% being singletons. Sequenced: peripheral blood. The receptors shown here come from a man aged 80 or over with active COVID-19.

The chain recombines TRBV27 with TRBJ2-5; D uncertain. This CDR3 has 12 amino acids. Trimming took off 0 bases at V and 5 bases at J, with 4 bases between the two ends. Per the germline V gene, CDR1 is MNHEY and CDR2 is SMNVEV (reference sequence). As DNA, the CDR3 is TGTGCCAGCAGTTTATCCGGGGAGACCCAGTACTTC. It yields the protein CASSLSGETQYF.

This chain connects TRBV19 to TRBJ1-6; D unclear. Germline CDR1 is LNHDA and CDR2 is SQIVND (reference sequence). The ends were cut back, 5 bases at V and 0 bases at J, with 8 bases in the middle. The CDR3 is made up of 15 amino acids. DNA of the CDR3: TGTGCCAGTAGTCTGGCTAGCTCCTATAATTCACCCCTCCACTTT. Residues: CASSLASSYNSPLHF.

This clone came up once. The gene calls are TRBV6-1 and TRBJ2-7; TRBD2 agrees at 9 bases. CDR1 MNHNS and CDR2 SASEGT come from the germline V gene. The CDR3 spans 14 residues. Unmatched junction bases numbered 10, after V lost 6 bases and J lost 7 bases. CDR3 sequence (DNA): TGTGCCAGCAGCTCCCAGGCGGGGGGGAGGGAGCAGTACTTC. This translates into CASSSQAGGREQYF.

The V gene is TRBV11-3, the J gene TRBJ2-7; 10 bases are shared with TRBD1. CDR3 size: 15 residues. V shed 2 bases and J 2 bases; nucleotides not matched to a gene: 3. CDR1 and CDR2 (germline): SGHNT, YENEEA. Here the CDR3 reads CASSLYGTGAYEQYF. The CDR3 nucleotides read TGTGCCAGCAGCTTATACGGGACAGGGGCCTACGAGCAGTACTTC.

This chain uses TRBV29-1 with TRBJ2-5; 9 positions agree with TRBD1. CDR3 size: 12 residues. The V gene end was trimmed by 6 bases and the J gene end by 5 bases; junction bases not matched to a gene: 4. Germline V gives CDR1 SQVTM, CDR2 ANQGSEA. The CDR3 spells CSVPQGAETQYF. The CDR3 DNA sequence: TGCAGCGTACCACAGGGGGCTGAGACCCAGTACTTC.

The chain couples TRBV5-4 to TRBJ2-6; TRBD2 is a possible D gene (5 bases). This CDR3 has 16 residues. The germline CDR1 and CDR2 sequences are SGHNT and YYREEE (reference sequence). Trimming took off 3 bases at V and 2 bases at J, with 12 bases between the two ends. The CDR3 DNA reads TGTGCCAGCAGCTCACTAGTAGGGACTGGGGCCAACGTCCTGACTTTC. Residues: CASSSLVGTGANVLTF.

The CDR3 loop reads CASSMSADSYGYTF. The DNA for the CDR3 is TGTGCCAGTAGTATGTCGGCGGATAGCTATGGCTACACCTTC. V usage is TRBV19 and J usage is TRBJ1-2; D gene unclear. Looked up from germline, CDR1 is LNHDA and CDR2 is SQIVND (reference sequence). With 3 bases removed from V and 4 bases from J, the gap between germline ends came to 12 bases. CDR3 length equals 14 residues.

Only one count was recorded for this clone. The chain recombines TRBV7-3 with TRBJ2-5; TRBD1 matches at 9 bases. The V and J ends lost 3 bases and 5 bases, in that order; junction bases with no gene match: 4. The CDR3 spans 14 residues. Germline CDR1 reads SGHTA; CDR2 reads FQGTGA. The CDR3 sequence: CASSLTGGGETQYF. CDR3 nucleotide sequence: TGTGCCAGCAGCTTGACAGGGGGTGGGGAGACCCAGTACTTC.

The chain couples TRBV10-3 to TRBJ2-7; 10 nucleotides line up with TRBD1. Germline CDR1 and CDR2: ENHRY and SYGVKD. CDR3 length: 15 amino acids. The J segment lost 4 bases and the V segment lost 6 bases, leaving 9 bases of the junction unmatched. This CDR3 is CAISPPPGQGYEQYF. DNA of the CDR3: TGTGCCATCAGCCCTCCCCCGGGACAGGGGTACGAGCAGTACTTC.

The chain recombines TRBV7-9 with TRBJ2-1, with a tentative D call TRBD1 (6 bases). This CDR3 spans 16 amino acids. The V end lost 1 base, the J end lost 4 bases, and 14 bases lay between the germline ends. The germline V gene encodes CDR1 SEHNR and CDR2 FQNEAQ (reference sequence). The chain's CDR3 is CASSLGAGERYNEQFF. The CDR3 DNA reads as TGTGCCAGCAGCTTAGGGGCAGGGGAACGATACAATGAGCAGTTCTTC.

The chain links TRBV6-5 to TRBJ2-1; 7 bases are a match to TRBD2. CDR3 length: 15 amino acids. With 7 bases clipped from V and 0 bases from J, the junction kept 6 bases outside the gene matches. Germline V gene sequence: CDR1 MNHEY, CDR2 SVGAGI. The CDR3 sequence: CASTRDYSSYNEQFF. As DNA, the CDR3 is TGTGCCAGCACACGGGACTACAGCTCCTACAATGAGCAGTTCTTC.

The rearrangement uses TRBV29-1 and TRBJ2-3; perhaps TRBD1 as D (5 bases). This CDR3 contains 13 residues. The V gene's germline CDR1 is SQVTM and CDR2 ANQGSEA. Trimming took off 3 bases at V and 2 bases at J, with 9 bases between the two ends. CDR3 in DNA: TGCAGCGTTGATAAGGGGAACACAGATACGCAGTATTTT. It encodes CSVDKGNTDTQYF.

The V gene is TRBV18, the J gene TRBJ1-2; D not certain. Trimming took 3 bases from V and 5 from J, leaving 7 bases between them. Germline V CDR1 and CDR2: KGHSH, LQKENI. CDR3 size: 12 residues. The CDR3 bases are TGTGCCAGCTCACCGCAGGAATATGGCTACACCTTC. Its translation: CASSPQEYGYTF.

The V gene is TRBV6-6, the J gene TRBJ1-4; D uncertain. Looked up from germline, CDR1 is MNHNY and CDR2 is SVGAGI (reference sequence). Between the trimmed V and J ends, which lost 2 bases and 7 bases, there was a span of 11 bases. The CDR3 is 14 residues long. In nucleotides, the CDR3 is TGTGCCAGCAGTTACCTGTCGGTTCGTGAAAAACTGTTTTTT. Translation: CASSYLSVREKLFF.

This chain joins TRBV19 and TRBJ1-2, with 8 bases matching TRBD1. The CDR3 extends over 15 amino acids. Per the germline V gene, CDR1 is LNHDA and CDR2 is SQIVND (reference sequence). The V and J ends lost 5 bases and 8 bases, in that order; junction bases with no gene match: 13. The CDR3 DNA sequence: TGTGCCAGTAGTCCGCAAGGACAGGGTGGTGACGGCTACACCTTC. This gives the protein CASSPQGQGGDGYTF. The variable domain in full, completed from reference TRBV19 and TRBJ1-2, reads DGGITQSPKYLFRKEGQNVTLSCEQNLNHDAMYWYRQDPGQGLRLIYYSQIVNDFQKGDIAEGYSVSREKKESFPLTVTSAQKNPTAFYLCASSPQGQGGDGYTFGSGTRLTVV.

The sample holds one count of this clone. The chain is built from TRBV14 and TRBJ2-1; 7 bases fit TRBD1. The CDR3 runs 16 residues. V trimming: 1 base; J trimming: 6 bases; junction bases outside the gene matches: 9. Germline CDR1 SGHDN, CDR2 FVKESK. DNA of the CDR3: TGTGCCAGCAGCCAAGTCTCCGGACAGGAAGGCAATGAGCAGTTCTTC. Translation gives CASSQVSGQEGNEQFF.

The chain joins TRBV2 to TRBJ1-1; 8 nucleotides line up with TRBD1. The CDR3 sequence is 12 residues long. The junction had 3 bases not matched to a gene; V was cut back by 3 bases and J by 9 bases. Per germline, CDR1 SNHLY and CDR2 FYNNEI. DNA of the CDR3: TGTGCCAGCAGTGATGGACAGGGCCAAGCTTTCTTT. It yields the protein CASSDGQGQAFF.

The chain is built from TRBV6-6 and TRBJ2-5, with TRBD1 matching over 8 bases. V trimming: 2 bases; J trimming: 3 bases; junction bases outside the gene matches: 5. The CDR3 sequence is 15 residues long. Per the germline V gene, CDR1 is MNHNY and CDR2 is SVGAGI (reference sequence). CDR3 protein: CASSYQTGAKETQYF. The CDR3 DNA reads TGTGCCAGCAGTTACCAGACAGGGGCCAAAGAGACCCAGTACTTC.

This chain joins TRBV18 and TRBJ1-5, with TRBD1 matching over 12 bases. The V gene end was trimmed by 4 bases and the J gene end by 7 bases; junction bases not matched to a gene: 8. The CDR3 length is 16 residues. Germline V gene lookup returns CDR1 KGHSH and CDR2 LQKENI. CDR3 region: CASSQSGQGAGQPQHF. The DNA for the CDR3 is TGTGCCAGCTCACAGTCGGGACAGGGGGCCGGCCAGCCCCAGCATTTT.

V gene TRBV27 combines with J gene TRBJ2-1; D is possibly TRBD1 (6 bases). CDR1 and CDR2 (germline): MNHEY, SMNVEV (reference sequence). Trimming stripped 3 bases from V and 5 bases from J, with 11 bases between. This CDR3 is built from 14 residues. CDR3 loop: CASSFGGWDNEQFF. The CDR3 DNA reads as TGTGCCAGCAGTTTTGGGGGCTGGGACAATGAGCAGTTCTTC.

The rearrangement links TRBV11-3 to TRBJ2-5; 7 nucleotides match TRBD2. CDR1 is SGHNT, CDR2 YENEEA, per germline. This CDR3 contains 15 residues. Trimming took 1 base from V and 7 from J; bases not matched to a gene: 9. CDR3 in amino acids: CASSLGLAEERTQYF. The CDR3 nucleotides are TGTGCCAGCAGCTTAGGGCTAGCGGAGGAGAGGACCCAGTACTTC. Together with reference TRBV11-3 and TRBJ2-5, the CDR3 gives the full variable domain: EAGVVQSPRYKIIEKKQPVAFWCNPISGHNTLYWYLQNLGQGPELLIRYENEEAVDDSQLPKDRFSAERLKGVDSTLKIQPAELGDSAVYLCASSLGLAEERTQYFGPGTRLLVL.

CDR3 DNA sequence: TGTGCCAGCAGTATCGGGGGAACTAATGAAAAACTGTTTTTT. This sequence encodes CASSIGGTNEKLFF. The chain joins TRBV6-5 to TRBJ1-4, with D tentatively TRBD1 (5 bases). The CDR3 spans 14 residues. From germline, CDR1 is MNHEY and CDR2 SVGAGI. Trimming took off 5 bases at V and 1 base at J, with 8 bases between the two ends.